This paragraph reports one T cell receptor beta chain. CDR1 is SNHLY and CDR2 is FYNNEI in the germline V gene. This CDR3 contains 16 residues. The V gene end was trimmed by 3 bases and the J gene end by 2 bases; junction bases not matched to a gene: 3. The data derive from a study of cytomegalovirus exposure and HLA in healthy donors. Vbeta (60) and Jbeta (13) primers were used in the PCR. Sequencing was performed with immunoSEQ multiplex PCR; in TCRdb, only in-frame clones are kept and a portion is missing. Among around 140,000 clones listed, about 10% were seen once. This receptor was obtained from a middle-aged woman in good health and CMV-seropositive. Sequences were obtained from PBMCs. This chain links TRBV2 with TRBJ2-3; 12 positions match TRBD2. The CDR3 DNA follows: TGTGCCAGCAGTGACCGACTAGCGGGGGTCACAGATACGCAGTATTTT. Protein product: CASSDRLAGVTDTQYF.